A selection of T cell receptor beta chains follows, all from one sample in a study of blood T cell repertoires in COVID-19. Clones were read by immunoSEQ multiplex PCR, and TCRdb kept only the in-frame ones, dropping some. The table lists around 220,000 clones, approximately 86% of them singletons. Sequencing used PBMCs or T cells enriched from blood (not recorded which). These receptors were collected from a young woman with acute COVID-19. CDR3s include the opening cysteine and the closing phenylalanine or tryptophan. Fields, in order: clone size, D gene, J gene, V gene, CDR3 protein, CDR3 DNA. The D gene is left open where the match is weak. Not all rows give a size; the values are once, few, many and, for expanded clones, a class.

clone size: -
D gene: -
J gene: TRBJ1-2
V gene: TRBV7-9
CDR3 protein: CASTNWGGGGEQYGYTF
CDR3 DNA: TGTGCCAGCACTAACTGGGGGGGCGGTGGAGAGCAGTATGGCTACACCTTC

clone size: -
D gene: TRBD1
J gene: TRBJ2-2
V gene: TRBV5-1
CDR3 protein: CASSFLQGNGELFF
CDR3 DNA: TGCGCCAGCAGCTTCTTACAGGGGAACGGGGAGCTGTTTTTT

clone size: -
D gene: TRBD2
J gene: TRBJ2-5
V gene: TRBV5-1
CDR3 protein: CASSSTSGQETQYF
CDR3 DNA: TGCGCCAGCAGCTCGACTAGCGGCCAAGAGACCCAGTACTTC

clone size: -
D gene: -
J gene: TRBJ2-7
V gene: TRBV13
CDR3 protein: CASTRTESTYEQYF
CDR3 DNA: TGTGCCAGCACCAGGACAGAAAGCACCTACGAGCAGTACTTC

clone size: -
D gene: -
J gene: TRBJ1-1
V gene: TRBV30
CDR3 protein: CAGRRPGSLGTEAFF
CDR3 DNA: TGTGCCGGGAGAAGGCCGGGGAGTCTGGGCACTGAAGCTTTCTTT

clone size: -
D gene: -
J gene: TRBJ2-1
V gene: TRBV5-3
CDR3 protein: CARSLPSPYNEQFF
CDR3 DNA: TGTGCCAGAAGCTTGCCTAGCCCCTACAATGAGCAGTTCTTC

clone size: -
D gene: TRBD1
J gene: TRBJ1-4
V gene: TRBV4-1
CDR3 protein: CASSLMTGSREKLFF
CDR3 DNA: TGCGCCAGCAGCCTTATGACAGGGTCTCGCGAAAAACTGTTTTTT

clone size: once
D gene: -
J gene: TRBJ1-1
V gene: TRBV7-2
CDR3 protein: CASSLDTDTEAFF
CDR3 DNA: TGTGCCAGCAGCCTAGACACCGACACTGAAGCTTTCTTT

clone size: -
D gene: TRBD2
J gene: TRBJ2-7
V gene: TRBV3-1/TRBV3-2
CDR3 protein: CASSQAPSGFYEQYF
CDR3 DNA: TGTGCCAGCAGCCAAGCGCCTAGCGGATTCTACGAGCAGTACTTC

clone size: -
D gene: -
J gene: TRBJ2-1
V gene: TRBV5-1
CDR3 protein: CASKRNLVSDEQFF
CDR3 DNA: TGCGCCAGCAAAAGGAACCTAGTTTCCGATGAGCAGTTCTTC

clone size: -
D gene: -
J gene: TRBJ2-3
V gene: TRBV18
CDR3 protein: CASSPPGRQGGDTQYF
CDR3 DNA: TGTGCCAGCTCACCACCCGGGAGACAGGGAGGAGATACGCAGTATTTT

clone size: few
D gene: -
J gene: TRBJ2-1
V gene: TRBV4-1
CDR3 protein: CASSQDRVDNEQFF
CDR3 DNA: TGCGCCAGCAGCCAAGATAGAGTGGACAATGAGCAGTTCTTC

clone size: -
D gene: -
J gene: TRBJ2-6
V gene: TRBV3-1/TRBV3-2
CDR3 protein: CASSQADRANVLTF
CDR3 DNA: TGTGCCAGCAGCCAAGCGGACAGGGCCAACGTCCTGACTTTC

clone size: -
D gene: TRBD1
J gene: TRBJ1-1
V gene: TRBV5-8
CDR3 protein: CASSNQGAVDTEAFF
CDR3 DNA: TGTGCCAGCAGCAACCAGGGGGCCGTCGACACTGAAGCTTTCTTT

clone size: once
D gene: TRBD1
J gene: TRBJ1-5
V gene: TRBV3-1/TRBV3-2
CDR3 protein: CASSPQLTGGVQPQHF
CDR3 DNA: TGTGCCAGCAGCCCCCAGCTTACAGGGGGCGTTCAGCCCCAGCATTTT

clone size: -
D gene: -
J gene: TRBJ2-1
V gene: TRBV19
CDR3 protein: CASSIGPGISYNEQFF
CDR3 DNA: TGTGCCAGTAGTATAGGACCAGGGATCTCCTACAATGAGCAGTTCTTC

clone size: once
D gene: -
J gene: TRBJ2-7
V gene: TRBV7-2
CDR3 protein: CASSPMGSSYEQYF
CDR3 DNA: TGTGCCAGCAGCCCAATGGGGAGCTCCTACGAGCAGTACTTC

clone size: -
D gene: -
J gene: TRBJ2-7
V gene: TRBV7-2
CDR3 protein: CASSLALLAEQYF
CDR3 DNA: TGTGCCAGCAGCTTAGCATTATTAGCGGAGCAGTACTTC

clone size: -
D gene: TRBD2
J gene: TRBJ2-7
V gene: TRBV27
CDR3 protein: CASSFSGTSLVYEQYF
CDR3 DNA: TGTGCCAGCAGTTTCAGCGGGACTAGCTTGGTCTACGAGCAGTACTTC

clone size: -
D gene: -
J gene: TRBJ1-2
V gene: TRBV5-1
CDR3 protein: CASSLRGSENGYTF
CDR3 DNA: TGCGCCAGCAGCTTGAGGGGGTCGGAGAATGGCTACACCTTC

clone size: -
D gene: -
J gene: TRBJ1-2
V gene: TRBV14
CDR3 protein: CASSHGGTHNGYTF
CDR3 DNA: TGTGCCAGCAGCCATGGGGGGACCCACAACGGCTACACCTTC

clone size: -
D gene: -
J gene: TRBJ1-4
V gene: TRBV27
CDR3 protein: CASSWGGATTNEKLFF
CDR3 DNA: TGTGCCAGCAGTTGGGGGGGGGCCACAACTAATGAAAAACTGTTTTTT

clone size: -
D gene: -
J gene: TRBJ1-6
V gene: TRBV7-3
CDR3 protein: CASSLSSDSPLHF
CDR3 DNA: TGTGCCAGCAGCTTAAGTTCTGATTCACCCCTCCACTTT

clone size: -
D gene: TRBD2
J gene: TRBJ2-1
V gene: TRBV28
CDR3 protein: CASSLAGGTGEQFF
CDR3 DNA: TGTGCCAGCAGTTTAGCGGGAGGCACCGGTGAGCAGTTCTTC

clone size: many
D gene: TRBD2
J gene: TRBJ2-3
V gene: TRBV9
CDR3 protein: CASSPRASGSLGTQYF
CDR3 DNA: TGTGCCAGCAGCCCCCGGGCTAGCGGGAGTTTAGGTACGCAGTATTTT

clone size: -
D gene: TRBD1
J gene: TRBJ2-7
V gene: TRBV6-2/TRBV6-3
CDR3 protein: CASSYLPGQETYEQYF
CDR3 DNA: TGTGCCAGCAGTTACCTACCGGGACAGGAGACCTACGAGCAGTACTTC

clone size: -
D gene: TRBD1
J gene: TRBJ2-4
V gene: TRBV27
CDR3 protein: CASSPLTGGPLAKNIQYF
CDR3 DNA: TGTGCCAGCAGTCCCTTAACAGGGGGCCCATTAGCCAAAAACATTCAGTACTTC

clone size: -
D gene: -
J gene: TRBJ1-1
V gene: TRBV4-2
CDR3 protein: CASSQERSRDTEAFF
CDR3 DNA: TGTGCCAGCAGCCAAGAAAGGAGCAGGGACACTGAAGCTTTCTTT

clone size: -
D gene: -
J gene: TRBJ2-5
V gene: TRBV5-8
CDR3 protein: CASSGLANVRETQYF
CDR3 DNA: TGTGCCAGCAGCGGCCTAGCCAACGTACGAGAGACCCAGTACTTC

clone size: -
D gene: -
J gene: TRBJ1-2
V gene: TRBV25-1
CDR3 protein: CASSECGQRIPCGYTF
CDR3 DNA: TGTGCCAGCAGTGAATGCGGACAGCGAATCCCCTGTGGCTACACCTTC

clone size: -
D gene: -
J gene: TRBJ2-2
V gene: TRBV5-5
CDR3 protein: CASSLFPGANTGELFF
CDR3 DNA: TGTGCCAGCAGCTTGTTCCCGGGGGCGAACACCGGGGAGCTGTTTTTT

clone size: few
D gene: -
J gene: TRBJ1-2
V gene: TRBV28
CDR3 protein: CASKTQGRANYGYTF
CDR3 DNA: TGTGCCAGCAAAACACAGGGTCGAGCTAACTATGGCTACACCTTC

clone size: -
D gene: -
J gene: TRBJ1-2
V gene: TRBV21-1
CDR3 protein: CASTNRTGKSGYTF
CDR3 DNA: TGTGCCAGCACCAATAGGACAGGCAAAAGCGGCTACACCTTC

clone size: -
D gene: -
J gene: TRBJ1-5
V gene: TRBV5-1
CDR3 protein: CASSLANGPNQPQHF
CDR3 DNA: TGCGCCAGCAGCTTGGCCAATGGGCCTAATCAGCCCCAGCATTTT

clone size: -
D gene: TRBD2
J gene: TRBJ2-7
V gene: TRBV9
CDR3 protein: CASTKELAAYEQYF
CDR3 DNA: TGTGCCAGCACGAAAGAACTAGCGGCCTACGAGCAGTACTTC

clone size: -
D gene: TRBD2
J gene: TRBJ2-3
V gene: TRBV28
CDR3 protein: CASSLTLAGVSDTQYF
CDR3 DNA: TGTGCCAGCAGTTTAACGCTAGCGGGAGTCTCGGATACGCAGTATTTT

clone size: -
D gene: -
J gene: TRBJ1-5
V gene: TRBV19
CDR3 protein: CASSGTGRQNQPQHF
CDR3 DNA: TGTGCCAGTAGCGGTACAGGGCGTCAGAATCAGCCCCAGCATTTT